These 17 T cell receptor beta chains share one sample of origin, sequenced in a study of post-analysis software for immune sequencing data. Findings and limits, study-wide: A few TRBV segments occurring more often in patients than controls included TRBV5-6, TRBV5-1 and TRBV20-1.

Unique molecular identifiers were built into the TCR beta cDNA libraries. Via MiXCR, TCRdb re-called the PCR reads, giving one row per CDR3 protein. The sample lists hundreds of thousands of distinct CDR3 sequences, roughly 27% occurring once. What these receptors recognize is not known. The sequencing input was blood. The receptor source for this set is a girl aged 10-17 years with multiple sclerosis.

This clonotype was observed a handful of times. The chain employs TRBV9 and TRBJ2-3, with 11 bases fitting TRBD2. The CDR3 runs to 16 residues. The V and J ends lost 3 bases and 1 base, in that order; junction bases with no gene match: 4. Germline values: CDR1 SGDLS, CDR2 YYNGEE. CDR3 residues: CASSGQGLAGTDTQYF. In DNA, the CDR3 is TGTGCCAGCAGCGGCCAGGGACTAGCGGGCACAGATACGCAGTATTTT. Together with reference TRBV9 and TRBJ2-3, the CDR3 gives the full variable domain: DSGVTQTPKHLITATGQRVTLRCSPRSGDLSVYWYQQSLDQGLQFLIQYYNGEERAKGNILERFSAQQFPDLHSELNLSSLELGDSALYFCASSGQGLAGTDTQYFGPGTRLTVL.

The chain couples TRBV29-1 to TRBJ2-3; the match to TRBD2 covers 8 bases. Unmatched junction bases numbered 3, after V lost 4 bases and J lost 3 bases. CDR1 is SQVTM and CDR2 is ANQGSEA in the germline V gene. There are 13 residues in the CDR3. CDR3 coding DNA: TGCAGCGTTGTAACTAGCGGAACAGATACGCAGTATTTT. Its protein product is CSVVTSGTDTQYF.

This chain links TRBV20-1 with TRBJ2-3; TRBD2 might be the D (5 bases). Trimming removed 0 bases at V and 5 bases at J, with 12 bases between. The CDR3 is 14 residues long. Germline loops: CDR1 DFQATT, CDR2 SNEGSKA (reference sequence). CDR3 nucleotide sequence: TGCAGTGCTAGAGAAGGGCGGGCTCTAGATACGCAGTATTTT. Translated: CSAREGRALDTQYF.

This clonotype showed up just a few times. The rearrangement joins TRBV11-2 to TRBJ1-2; tentatively, D is TRBD1 (5 bases). Germline V CDR1 and CDR2: SGHAT, FQNNGV. The CDR3 consists of 14 residues. Between the trimmed V and J ends, which lost 7 bases and 10 bases, there was a span of 22 bases. CDR3 sequence: CASNPGPRAQSYTF. CDR3 DNA sequence: TGTGCCAGCAACCCGGGACCGCGTGCACAATCCTACACCTTC. Together with reference TRBV11-2 and TRBJ1-2, the CDR3 gives the full variable domain: EAGVAQSPRYKIIEKRQSVAFWCNPISGHATLYWYQQILGQGPKLLIQFQNNGVVDDSQLPKDRFSAERLKGVDSTLKIQPAKLEDSAVYLCASNPGPRAQSYTFGSGTRLTVV.

The chain is built from TRBV7-2 and TRBJ2-3, with 13 bases identical to TRBD2. Germline CDR1 is SGHTA and CDR2 is FQGNSA. The CDR3 has 17 amino acids. Unmatched junction bases numbered 8, after V lost 1 base and J lost 7 bases. CDR3 amino acids: CASSLGGTSGTLNTQYF. The CDR3 bases are TGTGCCAGCAGCTTAGGCGGGACTAGCGGGACCTTGAATACGCAGTATTTT.

The genes are TRBV7-9 and TRBJ1-2; TRBD1 might be the D (5 bases). The ends were cut back, 1 base at V and 6 bases at J, with 12 bases in the middle. Germline V lookup: CDR1 SEHNR, CDR2 FQNEAQ (reference sequence). The CDR3 runs to 14 residues. CDR3 region: CASSLEVPRDGYTF. CDR3 nucleotides: TGTGCCAGCAGCTTAGAGGTACCCAGGGATGGCTACACCTTC.

This chain uses TRBV12-3 or TRBV12-4 with TRBJ1-1, with TRBD1 identical over 7 bases. The CDR3 runs 14 residues. The trim removed 3 bases at V and 5 bases at J, leaving 6 bases unmatched. DNA of the CDR3: TGTGCCAGCAGTTTGCGACAGGGAAAAACTGAAGCTTTCTTT. Translation: CASSLRQGKTEAFF.

V and J are TRBV20-1 and TRBJ1-5; tentatively, D is TRBD1 (6 bases). Germline CDR1 and CDR2: DFQATT and SNEGSKA (reference sequence). The CDR3 has 17 residues. V was shortened by 6 bases and J by 0 bases, with 21 bases between the two germline ends. CDR3 nucleotides: TGCAGTGCCCCTGCCATGACAGGAGTGGATAGCAATCAGCCCCAGCATTTT. As protein: CSAPAMTGVDSNQPQHF.

V usage is TRBV5-6 and J usage is TRBJ1-2; 8 nucleotides align to TRBD1. Germline values: CDR1 SGHDT, CDR2 YYEEEE. V lost 4 bases, J lost 3 bases, and 14 bases stayed unmatched. The CDR3 is 17 amino acids. The CDR3 loop reads CASSTDGLGQADYGYTF. The DNA of the CDR3 is TGTGCCAGCAGCACGGACGGACTGGGACAGGCTGACTATGGCTACACCTTC.

This clonotype appeared a few times. The chain recombines TRBV29-1 with TRBJ2-5; TRBD1 agrees at 9 bases. Trimming took 6 bases from V and 5 from J; bases not matched to a gene: 4. Looked up from germline, CDR1 is SQVTM and CDR2 is ANQGSEA. There are 12 residues in the CDR3. The CDR3: CSVHRGQETQYF. The DNA of the CDR3 is TGCAGCGTCCACAGGGGGCAGGAGACCCAGTACTTC.

For this clonotype: An end of the junction differs from the germline gene, which may be a read error. The chain has TRBV7-2 and TRBJ2-3; 10 nucleotides line up with TRBD2. Germline CDR1 SGHTA, CDR2 FQGNSA. The CDR3 spans 15 residues. In DNA, the CDR3 is TGTGCCAGCAGCCTAGCGGGGGCCCTGGTGAATACGCAGTATTTT. Its translation: CASSLAGALVNTQYF. The variable domain in full, with the rest retrieved from reference TRBV7-2 and TRBJ2-3, is GAGVSQSPSNKVTEKGKDVELRCDPISGHTALYWYRQSLGQGLEFLIYFQGNSAPDKSGLPSDRFSAERTGGSVSTLTIQRTQQEDSAVYLCASSLAGALVNTQYFGPGTRLTVL.

This clonotype turned up a few times. The chain couples TRBV6-1 to TRBJ2-3, with D perhaps matching TRBD2 (5 bases). The germline V gene has CDR1 MNHNS and CDR2 SASEGT. Trimming left V 8 bases short and J 3 bases short, with 9 bases between. There are 12 residues in the CDR3. CDR3 DNA: TGTGCCAGCGTCACTAGAACAGATACGCAGTATTTT. This sequence encodes CASVTRTDTQYF.

There are many counts of this clonotype. The CDR3 DNA sequence: TGTGCCAGCAGTTCCGGACTAGCGGGAGACAATGAGCAGTTCTTC. Amino acid sequence: CASSSGLAGDNEQFF. The chain employs TRBV28 and TRBJ2-1; 13 positions agree with TRBD2. Losses at the gene ends were 4 bases for V and 5 bases for J; bases not matched to a gene: 2. Germline V lookup: CDR1 MDHEN, CDR2 SYDVKM. The CDR3 contains 15 residues.

There are a few counts of this clonotype. The gene calls are TRBV20-1 and TRBJ2-1, with TRBD2 matching over 8 bases. The CDR3 has 14 amino acids. Germline lookup yields CDR1 DFQATT and CDR2 SNEGSKA (reference sequence). Germline trimming cut 3 bases from V and 7 bases from J; bases unmatched to any gene: 8. The CDR3: CSASSGGRFNEQFF. Here the CDR3 DNA reads TGCAGTGCTAGTTCTGGCGGGAGGTTTAATGAGCAGTTCTTC.

This clonotype was recorded many times. The genes are TRBV12-3 or TRBV12-4 and TRBJ2-5; 7 nucleotides align to TRBD2. V gave up 6 bases and J gave up 1 base; unmatched junction bases: 8. The CDR3 has 15 amino acids. DNA of the CDR3: TGTGCCAGCAGCCCCGGACTAGTCCTCCAAGAGACCCAGTACTTC. Protein sequence: CASSPGLVLQETQYF.

This clonotype was counted ten times or more. CDR3 DNA: TGCAGTGCTAGGGACCCGTTAGGGGTGGGTCTCTACGAGCAGTACTTC. It translates to CSARDPLGVGLYEQYF. This chain connects TRBV20-1 to TRBJ2-7; maybe TRBD1 (5 bases). The CDR3 covers 16 residues. The V end lost 3 bases, the J end lost 3 bases, and 21 bases lay between the germline ends. Germline values: CDR1 DFQATT, CDR2 SNEGSKA (reference sequence).

This clonotype was observed a few times. This rearrangement joins TRBV20-1 to TRBJ2-7, with D tentatively TRBD1 (6 bases). Trimming took off 4 bases at V and 2 bases at J, with 9 bases between the two ends. Germline V gene lookup returns CDR1 DFQATT and CDR2 SNEGSKA (reference sequence). This CDR3 comprises 12 residues. The chain's CDR3 is CSANRETYEQYF. The CDR3 nucleotides are TGCAGTGCTAACAGGGAGACCTACGAGCAGTACTTC.